One sample yielded the 31 T cell receptor beta chains listed below, sequenced in a study of T cells in Graves' hyperthyroidism and ophthalmopathy. TCR beta CDR3 regions were amplified from RNA. TCR CDR3 underwent first-round RT-PCR with the HTBI primer set. MiXCR, run by TCRdb on the multiplex PCR reads, gives a single entry per CDR3 protein. The sample has nearly 600,000 distinct CDR3 sequences, 14% seen once. The sequenced sample was blood. The receptors originated from a woman aged 18-29 years with Graves' ophthalmopathy.

This clonotype was counted at least ten times. The chain carries TRBV28 and TRBJ1-1; TRBD1 matches 7 bases. Germline-derived CDR1 and CDR2 are MDHEN and SYDVKM. The CDR3 is made up of 17 amino acids. V lost 3 bases, J lost 3 bases, and 13 bases stayed unmatched. CDR3 sequence: CASSFGYRGGRDTEAFF. CDR3 in DNA: TGTGCCAGCAGTTTTGGTTACCGAGGGGGCCGGGACACTGAAGCTTTCTTT.

This clonotype has a handful of counts. The J gene is TRBJ2-1, the V gene TRBV6-1; 7 bases match TRBD2. Germline CDR1 is MNHNS and CDR2 is SASEGT. Germline trimming cut 10 bases from V and 3 bases from J; bases unmatched to any gene: 15. The CDR3 consists of 16 residues. The CDR3 DNA follows: TGTGCCACCAGGCAGCTCCGACTAGCCGGCTACAATGAGCAGTTCTTC. Translating it yields CATRQLRLAGYNEQFF.

This clonotype showed up many times. The chain is built from TRBV6-1 and TRBJ1-2; 12 nucleotides line up with TRBD1. This CDR3 has 15 amino acids. The germline V gene encodes CDR1 MNHNS and CDR2 SASEGT. Germline trimming cut 2 bases from V and 6 bases from J; bases unmatched to any gene: 4. Written as DNA, the CDR3 is TGTGCCAGCAGTGAATCCGGGACAGGGGGCCATGGCTACACCTTC. This encodes CASSESGTGGHGYTF.

This clonotype was seen many times. The chain uses TRBV3-1 and TRBJ1-1; TRBD1 matches at 9 bases. Trimming removed 0 bases from V and 1 base from J; junction bases left unmatched: 12. Germline CDR1 reads LGHDT; CDR2 reads YNNKEL (reference sequence). The CDR3 has 19 residues. DNA of the CDR3: TGTGCCAGCAGCCAAGACCGGGGACAGGGTATTACCGGGAACACTGAAGCTTTCTTT. It encodes CASSQDRGQGITGNTEAFF.

The chain carries TRBV24-1 and TRBJ2-1; 10 bases agree with TRBD1. Germline CDR1 and CDR2: KGHDR and SFDVKD. With 4 bases clipped from V and 7 bases from J, the junction kept 6 bases outside the gene matches. CDR3 size: 15 residues. The CDR3 nucleotides are TGTGCCACCAGTGACCCAGACAGGGGGCCGAATGAGCAGTTCTTC. Its translation is CATSDPDRGPNEQFF.

In this sample, this clonotype turned up many times. The CDR3 here is CSASPDRHYGYTF. CDR3 nucleotide sequence: TGCAGTGCTTCCCCCGACAGGCACTATGGCTACACCTTC. The rearrangement joins TRBV20-1 to TRBJ1-2, with a weak D call TRBD1 (6 bases). The CDR3 consists of 13 residues. V was cut by 5 bases and J by 3 bases, with 13 bases left in between. Per the germline V gene, CDR1 is DFQATT and CDR2 is SNEGSKA (reference sequence).

This clonotype was picked up many times. The V call is TRBV28, the J call TRBJ1-2, with D hard to call. Trimming left V 5 bases short and J 0 bases short, with 7 bases between. This CDR3 region has 13 residues. Germline V lookup: CDR1 MDHEN, CDR2 SYDVKM. The CDR3 protein is CASSIRTNYGYTF. CDR3 nucleotide sequence: TGTGCCAGCAGTATACGTACTAACTATGGCTACACCTTC.

This clonotype was counted many times. The chain has TRBV20-1 and TRBJ2-1; the match to TRBD2 covers 10 bases. J lost 0 bases, V lost 5 bases, and 13 bases had no gene match. This CDR3 region has 18 residues. Germline CDR1 reads DFQATT; CDR2 reads SNEGSKA (reference sequence). The CDR3 is CSARLRLAGASSYNEQFF. CDR3 coding DNA: TGCAGTGCTCGCCTGAGGCTAGCGGGGGCAAGCTCCTACAATGAGCAGTTCTTC.

Ten or more counts support this clonotype. As DNA, the CDR3 is TGTGCCACCAGTGACACCGGTGGAGGGGATTACTATGGCTACACCTTC. Translated: CATSDTGGGDYYGYTF. V is TRBV24-1 and J is TRBJ1-2, with D possibly matching TRBD1 (5 bases). The CDR3 has 16 amino acids. From germline, CDR1 is KGHDR and CDR2 SFDVKD. The V end was cut by 4 bases, the J end by 3 bases, with 17 bases between.

This rearrangement joins TRBV9 to TRBJ2-2, with TRBD2 matching over 13 bases. Per germline, CDR1 SGDLS and CDR2 YYNGEE. V was clipped by 0 bases and J by 5 bases; unmatched bases: 4. The length of the CDR3 is 17 residues. The CDR3 loop is CASSVGGLAGLTGELFF. CDR3 DNA: TGTGCCAGCAGCGTAGGGGGACTAGCGGGATTAACCGGGGAGCTGTTTTTT.

The table lists this clonotype with many counts. The chain joins TRBV7-3 to TRBJ2-3; 11 bases match TRBD1. This CDR3 region has 16 residues. The junction had 7 bases not matched to a gene; V was cut back by 5 bases and J by 3 bases. Germline CDR1 reads SGHTA; CDR2 reads FQGTGA. DNA of the CDR3: TGTGCCAGCAGCCCATCCGGGACAGGGGGGACAGATACGCAGTATTTT. Translation gives CASSPSGTGGTDTQYF. Variable domain in full (rest from reference TRBV7-3 and TRBJ2-3): GAGVSQTPSNKVTEKGKYVELRCDPISGHTALYWYRQSLGQGPEFLIYFQGTGAADDSGLPNDRFFAVRPEGSVSTLKIQRTERGDSAVYLCASSPSGTGGTDTQYFGPGTRLTVL.

This clonotype was detected ten times or more. The chain combines TRBV3-1 with TRBJ2-5; D possibly corresponds to TRBD1 (6 bases). V lost 4 bases to trimming and J lost 5 bases, with 11 bases between them. CDR3 length: 13 residues. The germline CDR1 and CDR2 sequences are LGHDT and YNNKEL (reference sequence). The CDR3 nucleotides read TGTGCCAGCAGCCGGCCAGGGGTGGAGACCCAGTACTTC. It encodes CASSRPGVETQYF.

Ten or more counts support this clonotype. The rearrangement uses TRBV3-1 and TRBJ1-2; tentatively, D is TRBD1 (5 bases). With 3 bases removed from V and 8 bases from J, the gap between germline ends came to 10 bases. Germline assignment: CDR1 LGHDT and CDR2 YNNKEL (reference sequence). The CDR3 covers 12 residues. For the CDR3, the DNA is TGTGCCAGCAGCCACTTCAGGGAGGGCTACACCTTC. Its protein is CASSHFREGYTF.

This clonotype came up many times. The chain couples TRBV30 to TRBJ2-1, with TRBD2 matching over 9 bases. V lost 0 bases to trimming and J lost 9 bases; unmatched junction nucleotides: 9. In germline, CDR1 is GTSNPN, CDR2 SVGIG (reference sequence). The CDR3 totals 15 residues. In nucleotides, the CDR3 is TGTGCCTGGAGTGTAGTAGCGGGAGTGCTGAGTGAGCAGTTCTTC. Encoded protein: CAWSVVAGVLSEQFF. The complete variable domain, with remaining parts taken from reference TRBV30 and TRBJ2-1, reads SQTIHQWPATLVQPVGSPLSLECTVEGTSNPNLYWYRQAAGRGLQLLFYSVGIGQISSEVPQNLSASRPQDRQFILSSKKLLLSDSGFYLCAWSVVAGVLSEQFFGPGTRLTVL.

As regards this clonotype: One junction end disagrees with the germline gene, perhaps due to a read error. The chain has TRBV7-9 and TRBJ2-1; weak D call: TRBD2 (5 bases). This CDR3 is built from 17 residues. Germline CDR1 SEHNR, CDR2 FQNEAQ (reference sequence). CDR3 in amino acids: CASSQVIRTPPLNEQFF. The CDR3 nucleotides are TGCGCCAGCAGCCAAGTGATACGGACTCCCCCCCTCAATGAGCAGTTCTTC.

This clonotype was counted ten times or more. The CDR3 bases are TGTGCCAGCACCTGGGGTGGGAGTACTGAGACCCAGTACTTC. This translates into CASTWGGSTETQYF. This chain uses TRBV28 with TRBJ2-5, with D perhaps TRBD2 (5 bases). This CDR3 comprises 14 residues. The ends were cut back, 7 bases at V and 5 bases at J, with 17 bases in the middle. From germline, CDR1 is MDHEN and CDR2 SYDVKM. Full variable domain (rest looked up from reference TRBV28 and TRBJ2-5): DVKVTQSSRYLVKRTGEKVFLECVQDMDHENMFWYRQDPGLGLRLIYFSYDVKMKEKGDIPEGYSVSREKKERFSLILESASTNQTSMYLCASTWGGSTETQYFGPGTRLLVL.

This clonotype was observed many times. The chain joins TRBV14 to TRBJ2-7; tentatively, D is TRBD2 (6 bases). Germline CDR1 is SGHDN and CDR2 is FVKESK. The CDR3 loop spans 15 amino acids. V lost 0 bases, J lost 0 bases, and 9 bases lay in between. The CDR3 bases are TGTGCCAGCAGCCAAGAGCGGGGTAGCTCCTACGAGCAGTACTTC. Translation: CASSQERGSSYEQYF. Complete variable domain (other parts from reference TRBV14 and TRBJ2-7): EAGVTQFPSHSVIEKGQTVTLRCDPISGHDNLYWYRRVMGKEIKFLLHFVKESKQDESGMPNNRFLAERTGGTYSTLKVQPAELEDSGVYFCASSQERGSSYEQYFGPGTRLTVT.

This clonotype was seen many times. The rearrangement uses TRBV12-5 and TRBJ1-5, with TRBD1 matching over 7 bases. Germline V lookup: CDR1 LGHNT, CDR2 FRNRAP. The V and J ends lost 4 bases and 0 bases, in that order; junction bases with no gene match: 21. The CDR3 has 21 amino acids. The CDR3 DNA follows: TGTGCTAGTGGTTCGAAATTTCCGACACAGGGGAGCCCTTATAGCAATCAGCCCCAGCATTTT. It encodes CASGSKFPTQGSPYSNQPQHF.

The sample holds many counts of this clonotype. J is TRBJ2-2 and V is TRBV7-2; D ambiguous. Trimming took off 7 bases at V and 6 bases at J, with 15 bases between the two ends. The CDR3 totals 14 residues. CDR1 SGHTA and CDR2 FQGNSA come from the germline V gene. In nucleotides, the CDR3 is TGTGCCAGCACCCAATCTCTGTTGGCCGGGGAGCTGTTTTTT. It encodes CASTQSLLAGELFF.

This clonotype has only a few counts. This sequence joins TRBV30 and TRBJ2-1, with D perhaps matching TRBD2 (7 bases). CDR3 length: 17 amino acids. V was pared by 0 bases and J by 4 bases, with 19 bases between. The V gene's germline CDR1 is GTSNPN and CDR2 SVGIG (reference sequence). Here the CDR3 reads CAWSVSLGGGPYNEQFF. The CDR3 nucleotides are TGTGCCTGGAGTGTAAGTCTAGGGGGAGGGCCGTACAATGAGCAGTTCTTC.

The genes are TRBV12-5 and TRBJ2-5; tentatively, D is TRBD1 or TRBD2 (5 bases each). The CDR3 extends over 10 amino acids. The germline gives CDR1 LGHNT, CDR2 FRNRAP. V was clipped by 9 bases and J by 13 bases, with 15 bases between them. Here the CDR3 DNA reads TGTGCTAGCCCTATGCAGGGACCGTACTTC. It yields the protein CASPMQGPYF.

The table lists this clonotype with a few counts. The chain uses TRBV14 and TRBJ2-5; D uncertain. The CDR3 is 13 amino acids. CDR1 and CDR2 from the germline V gene are SGHDN and FVKESK. Trimming left V 1 base short and J 4 bases short, with 7 bases between. CDR3 nucleotides: TGTGCCAGCAGCCAAGTGTGGGCAGAGACCCAGTACTTC. Its translation: CASSQVWAETQYF.

About this clonotype: A read error may be the cause here, since a much bigger clone is one base away. The chain is built from TRBV3-1 and TRBJ2-7, with D uncertain. V lost 2 bases and J 5 bases, leaving 13 bases between the germline ends. Per the germline V gene, CDR1 is LGHDT and CDR2 is YNNKEL (reference sequence). The CDR3 runs 14 residues. As DNA, the CDR3 is TGTGCCAGCAGCCAAAGAGGCCAGCGAAACGAGCAGTACTTC. Translation: CASSQRGQRNEQYF.

In this sample, this clonotype turned up many times. V is TRBV7-9 and J is TRBJ2-6; TRBD1 aligns across 7 bases. Trimming took 2 bases from V and 1 from J; bases not matched to a gene: 5. The CDR3 consists of 17 residues. CDR1 is SEHNR and CDR2 is FQNEAQ in the germline V gene (reference sequence). DNA of the CDR3: TGTGCCAGCAGCTTACGCAGGGGGTTATCTGGGGCCAACGTCCTGACTTTC. Amino acid sequence: CASSLRRGLSGANVLTF.

This clonotype was observed a few times. The chain links TRBV5-1 to TRBJ2-5; no firm D call. CDR3 length: 13 residues. Between the trimmed V and J ends, which lost 0 bases and 0 bases, there was a span of 3 bases. Germline assignment: CDR1 SGHRS and CDR2 YFSETQ. The CDR3 DNA is TGCGCCAGCAGCTTGGACTACCAAGAGACCCAGTACTTC. Translated: CASSLDYQETQYF.

This clonotype was seen many times. The CDR3 sequence is CASTQGQGFGYTF. CDR3 coding DNA: TGTGCCAGCACCCAAGGACAGGGGTTTGGCTACACCTTC. The chain combines TRBV6-1 with TRBJ1-2; the match to TRBD1 covers 9 bases. The CDR3 is 13 residues long. Germline lookup yields CDR1 MNHNS and CDR2 SASEGT. V gave up 7 bases and J gave up 7 bases; unmatched junction bases: 7.

The chain recombines TRBV30 with TRBJ2-7; TRBD1 agrees at 7 bases. Germline V gene lookup returns CDR1 GTSNPN and CDR2 SVGIG (reference sequence). The CDR3 runs 14 residues. V lost 2 bases, J lost 2 bases, and 6 bases stayed unmatched. The CDR3 DNA follows: TGTGCCTGGAGTAGACGACAGGGACCCTACGAGCAGTACTTC. It specifies CAWSRRQGPYEQYF.

In the case of this clonotype: It may be a read error: a sequence one base away is much more abundant. The chain joins TRBV13 to TRBJ2-1, with 9 bases identical to TRBD1. The J call may be wrong; the DNA end is better matched by TRBJ2-7. Germline-derived CDR1 and CDR2 are PRHDT and FYEKMQ (reference sequence). The CDR3 contains 16 residues. The CDR3 region is CASSPPTGGIYNEQYF. CDR3 nucleotides: TGTGCCAGCAGCCCGCCGACAGGGGGGATCTACAATGAGCAGTACTTC.

The table lists this clonotype with a few counts. This chain links TRBV7-8 with TRBJ1-5; possible D gene TRBD1, 6 bases. The CDR3 spans 16 residues. Germline values: CDR1 SGHVS, CDR2 FQNEAQ. Trimming shortened V by 5 bases and J by 0 bases, and 14 bases separated the two germline ends. This chain's CDR3 is CASSPGQYDSNQPQHF. The CDR3 coding sequence is TGTGCCAGCAGCCCCGGACAGTATGATAGCAATCAGCCCCAGCATTTT.

This clonotype has a count of ten or more. CDR3: CASSFRLAGSYNEQFF. For the CDR3, the DNA is TGTGCCAGCAGTTTTCGACTAGCGGGATCCTACAATGAGCAGTTCTTC. The chain carries TRBV12-3 or TRBV12-4 and TRBJ2-1, with 11 bases matching TRBD2. Trimming removed 3 bases from V and 1 base from J; junction bases left unmatched: 2. CDR3 length equals 16 residues.

In its sample, this clonotype was seen many times. The chain couples TRBV11-3 to TRBJ1-4; possibly TRBD1 for D (5 bases). The CDR3 extends over 15 amino acids. Germline V gene lookup returns CDR1 SGHNT and CDR2 YENEEA. Between the trimmed V and J ends, which lost 0 bases and 5 bases, there was a span of 10 bases. The CDR3 sequence: CASSLDGTANEKLFF. The CDR3 DNA is TGTGCCAGCAGCTTAGATGGGACGGCAAATGAAAAACTGTTTTTT. The full variable domain, in which reference TRBV11-3 and TRBJ1-4 provide the parts outside the CDR3, is EAGVVQSPRYKIIEKKQPVAFWCNPISGHNTLYWYLQNLGQGPELLIRYENEEAVDDSQLPKDRFSAERLKGVDSTLKIQPAELGDSAVYLCASSLDGTANEKLFFGSGTQLSVL.